The T cell receptor beta chain described here comes from a study of T cell repertoires in cytomegalovirus infection. At the level of the study: Matching HLA type, along with CMV infection, was indicated by public TCR beta signatures.

V was clipped by 5 bases and J by 2 bases; unmatched bases: 10. CDR1 and CDR2 (germline): SEHNR, FQNEAQ (reference sequence). The CDR3 spans 16 residues. Overall study results and limits: Clonotype analysis showed dominance of the ex vivo response by HLA-C-restricted CMV-specific TCR beta clonotypes.

Comment on this clonotype: Its antigen is still unknown.

TCRdb independently ran MiXCR on the reads; one entry per CDR3 protein. In the table there are hundreds of thousands of distinct CDR3 sequences, 31% of which are singletons. Sequenced here: cultured CD8+ T cells from PBMCs, sampled from culture after CMV antigen stimulation. V is TRBV7-9 and J is TRBJ2-3; 7 bases match TRBD1. The receptor comes from a human donor in good health (CMV status not recorded). Some clones in this sample may be carry-over from other donors' samples. The CDR3 coding sequence is TGTGCCAGCAGCCCAGGAAGGGGGCTTGACACAGATACGCAGTATTTT. It specifies CASSPGRGLDTDTQYF. Using reference TRBV7-9 and TRBJ2-3 for the parts outside the CDR3, the full variable domain is DTGVSQNPRHKITKRGQNVTFRCDPISEHNRLYWYRQTLGQGPEFLTYFQNEAQLEKSRLLSDRFSAERPKGSFSTLEIQRTEQGDSAMYLCASSPGRGLDTDTQYFGPGTRLTVL.